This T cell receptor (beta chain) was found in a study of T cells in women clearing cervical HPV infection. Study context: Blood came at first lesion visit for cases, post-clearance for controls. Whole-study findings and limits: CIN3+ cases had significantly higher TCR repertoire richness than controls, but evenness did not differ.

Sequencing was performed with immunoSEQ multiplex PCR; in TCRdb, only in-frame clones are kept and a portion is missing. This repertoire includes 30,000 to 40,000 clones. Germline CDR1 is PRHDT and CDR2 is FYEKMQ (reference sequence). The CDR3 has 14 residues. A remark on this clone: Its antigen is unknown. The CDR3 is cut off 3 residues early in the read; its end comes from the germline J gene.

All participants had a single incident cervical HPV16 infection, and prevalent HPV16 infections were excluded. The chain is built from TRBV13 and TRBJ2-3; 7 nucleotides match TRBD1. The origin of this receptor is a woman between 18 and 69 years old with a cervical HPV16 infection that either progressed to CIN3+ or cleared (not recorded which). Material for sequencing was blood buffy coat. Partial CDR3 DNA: TGTGCCAGCAGCTTGGGGACAGCTGAGGAGCCG. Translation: CASSLGTAEEP. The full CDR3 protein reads CASSLGTAEEPQYF.